A single sample is the source of the 10 T cell receptor beta chains below, sequenced in a study of identical twins. TCRdb called the 5' RACE reads again in MiXCR, with one record for every CDR3 protein. The sample lists around 1.7 million distinct CDR3 sequences, under 35% occurring once. Sequences were obtained from cord blood. All receptors derive from a newborn girl in good health.

This clonotype was seen a handful of times. This sequence joins TRBV4-2 and TRBJ1-5, with D perhaps TRBD1 (6 bases). Trimming took 1 base from V and 1 from J, leaving 14 bases between them. CDR3 size: 17 residues. The germline CDR1 and CDR2 sequences are LGHNA and YNFKEQ. The CDR3 region is CASSQGSRGRSNQPQHF. The CDR3 nucleotides are TGTGCCAGCAGCCAAGGTTCCAGGGGAAGAAGCAATCAGCCCCAGCATTTT.

In this sample, this clonotype turned up a few times. CDR3 protein: CASSQVSSGAYNEQYF. CDR3 nucleotides: TGTGCCAGCAGCCAAGTATCTAGCGGGGCTTACAATGAGCAGTACTTC. The gene calls are TRBV3-1 and TRBJ2-5, with 9 bases fitting TRBD2. The germline CDR1 and CDR2 sequences are LGHDT and YNNKEL (reference sequence). V was pared by 1 base and J by 11 bases, with 14 bases of the junction left unmatched. This CDR3 has 16 amino acids.

The gene calls are TRBV11-2 and TRBJ1-2; 7 nucleotides match TRBD1. The ends lost 1 base at V and 5 bases at J; junction bases unmatched: 7. Per the germline V gene, CDR1 is SGHAT and CDR2 is FQNNGV. This CDR3 has 15 amino acids. CDR3 protein: CASSLGTVRGYGYTF. The CDR3 nucleotides are TGTGCCAGCAGCTTAGGGACAGTCAGGGGGTATGGCTACACCTTC.

This chain connects TRBV6-1 to TRBJ1-2; the D is unclear. The CDR3 is 15 residues long. Trimming stripped 2 bases from V and 8 bases from J, with 18 bases between. CDR1 and CDR2 (germline): MNHNS, SASEGT. CDR3 loop: CASSEYNTQRQGYTF. CDR3 coding DNA: TGTGCCAGCAGTGAATATAACACACAGAGGCAAGGCTACACCTTC.

The DNA of the CDR3 is TGCGCCAGCAGCTCCTCTACGATCTGGGGGCCCTACGAGCAGTACTTC. Translated, it gives CASSSSTIWGPYEQYF. V and J are TRBV5-1 and TRBJ2-7; possible D gene TRBD1, 6 bases. Trimming pared 3 bases from V and 2 bases from J, leaving 18 bases between. CDR1 SGHRS and CDR2 YFSETQ come from the germline V gene. The CDR3 is made up of 16 amino acids.

The chain combines TRBV20-1 with TRBJ2-7, with 9 bases that match TRBD2. V shed 0 bases and J 3 bases; nucleotides not matched to a gene: 6. CDR1 and CDR2 from the germline V gene are DFQATT and SNEGSKA (reference sequence). This CDR3 comprises 15 residues. CDR3 sequence: CSARDRRGGVYEQYF. For the CDR3, the DNA is TGCAGTGCTAGAGATCGGCGGGGGGGCGTCTACGAGCAGTACTTC.

V and J are TRBV7-8 and TRBJ2-5; 10 bases line up with TRBD2. This CDR3 comprises 15 residues. Germline V gene sequence: CDR1 SGHVS, CDR2 FQNEAQ. The ends lost 2 bases at V and 5 bases at J; junction bases unmatched: 5. CDR3 protein: CASSLWLAGVETQYF. The CDR3 nucleotides read TGTGCCAGCAGCTTATGGCTAGCGGGAGTGGAGACCCAGTACTTC. Filled out from reference TRBV7-8 and TRBJ2-5, the complete variable domain reads GAGVSQSPRYKVAKRGQDVALRCDPISGHVSLFWYQQALGQGPEFLTYFQNEAQLDKSGLPSDRFFAERPEGSVSTLKIQRTQQEDSAVYLCASSLWLAGVETQYFGPGTRLLVL.

This clonotype was detected many times. This chain joins TRBV29-1 and TRBJ1-2, with a possible D match to TRBD1 (6 bases). Between the trimmed V and J ends, which lost 3 bases and 3 bases, there was a span of 8 bases. The CDR3 spans 12 residues. Germline assignment: CDR1 SQVTM and CDR2 ANQGSEA. The CDR3 sequence: CSVERQDYGYTF. CDR3 nucleotide sequence: TGCAGCGTTGAGAGACAGGACTATGGCTACACCTTC. The variable domain in full, with the rest retrieved from reference TRBV29-1 and TRBJ1-2, is SAVISQKPSRDICQRGTSLTIQCQVDSQVTMMFWYRQQPGQSLTLIATANQGSEATYESGFVIDKFPISRPNLTFSTLTVSNMSPEDSSIYLCSVERQDYGYTFGSGTRLTVV.

A remark on this clonotype: Relative to the germline gene, one junction end is altered; a read error may explain this. The rearrangement links TRBV30 to TRBJ1-2; unclear D gene. The CDR3 totals 15 residues. CDR1 is GTSNPN and CDR2 is SVGIG in the germline V gene (reference sequence). The DNA for the CDR3 is TGTGCCTGGAGTGTAACGCCAGCTTCTAACTATGCCTACACCTTC. It encodes CAWSVTPASNYAYTF.

The rearrangement links TRBV28 to TRBJ2-7; 7 nucleotides line up with TRBD2. Germline V CDR1 and CDR2: MDHEN, SYDVKM. This CDR3 is 14 amino acids long. V lost 5 bases to trimming and J lost 2 bases; unmatched junction nucleotides: 6. The CDR3 DNA reads TGTGCCAGCAGTGCGCGGGGGAGGACCTACGAGCAGTACTTC. It translates to CASSARGRTYEQYF.